The 27 T cell receptor beta chains below all came from one sample that was sequenced in a study of T cell repertoires in ileal Crohn's disease. The assay was immunoSEQ multiplex PCR, and TCRdb's table has in-frame clones only and misses some. The sample has about 5,500 clones; roughly 80% are singletons. The sample consisted of ileal tissue. Every receptor here comes from an adult with Crohn's disease.

The chain uses TRBV18 and TRBJ2-1; possibly TRBD2 for D (6 bases). V was trimmed by 6 bases and J by 3 bases, leaving 12 bases between them. CDR3 length equals 14 residues. Germline CDR1 and CDR2: KGHSH and LQKENI. CDR3 loop: CASSRDSRYNEQFF. DNA of the CDR3: TGTGCCAGCTCCCGGGACTCCCGCTACAATGAGCAGTTCTTC.

The rearrangement uses TRBV19 and TRBJ2-1, with D possibly matching TRBD2 (6 bases). Looked up from germline, CDR1 is LNHDA and CDR2 is SQIVND (reference sequence). The V end was cut by 7 bases, the J end by 6 bases, with 16 bases between. The CDR3 consists of 14 residues. The CDR3 reads CASTPLARGNEQFF. As DNA, the CDR3 is TGTGCCAGTACCCCCCTAGCGAGGGGCAATGAGCAGTTCTTC.

The gene calls are TRBV4-3 and TRBJ1-4; D might be TRBD1 (5 bases). The ends were cut back, 0 bases at V and 8 bases at J, with 16 bases in the middle. The CDR3 spans 16 residues. The germline V gene encodes CDR1 LGHNA and CDR2 YSLEER. In nucleotides, the CDR3 is TGCGCCAGCAGCCAAGATTTGGGCAGGGATGAGGAAAAACTGTTTTTT. Residues: CASSQDLGRDEEKLFF.

The chain combines TRBV30 with TRBJ1-5, with D perhaps matching TRBD1 (6 bases). V was clipped by 0 bases and J by 7 bases, with 13 bases between them. Germline CDR1 and CDR2: GTSNPN and SVGIG (reference sequence). This CDR3 is 14 amino acids long. For the CDR3, the DNA is TGTGCCTGGAGTGTGGCAGGGGCACGACAGCCCCAGCATTTT. It encodes CAWSVAGARQPQHF.

The chain joins TRBV5-5 to TRBJ1-4; the D gene is possibly TRBD1 (5 bases). Germline-derived CDR1 and CDR2 are SGHKS and YYEKEE (reference sequence). The CDR3 is made up of 13 amino acids. The V and J ends lost 5 bases and 5 bases respectively, with 10 bases between them. The CDR3 loop is CASRGGTNEKLFF. For the CDR3, the DNA is TGTGCCAGCAGGGGCGGGACGAATGAAAAACTGTTTTTT.

The chain has TRBV11-1 and TRBJ1-6; 7 positions match TRBD1. Germline V gene data show CDR1 as SGHAT and CDR2 as FQDESV (reference sequence). The CDR3 sequence is 16 residues long. Trimming at V came to 1 base and at J to 10 bases, leaving 10 bases not matched to a gene. For the CDR3, the DNA is TGTGCCAGCAGCTTAGATAGAAGACAGGGCGAATCACCCCTCCACTTT. Translation gives CASSLDRRQGESPLHF.

The chain is built from TRBV2 and TRBJ1-1, with no clear D. CDR3 length: 15 residues. Trimming left V 6 bases short and J 5 bases short, with 19 bases between. Germline V gene lookup returns CDR1 SNHLY and CDR2 FYNNEI. The CDR3 coding sequence is TGTGCCAGCAGGACCCAACACGCCCTCGGGACTGAAGCTTTCTTT. This gives the protein CASRTQHALGTEAFF.

The V gene is TRBV7-2, the J gene TRBJ2-7, with a weak D call TRBD2 (6 bases). There are 15 residues in the CDR3. Germline CDR1 reads SGHTA; CDR2 reads FQGNSA. Trimming stripped 4 bases from V and 1 base from J, with 14 bases between. Here the CDR3 reads CASSSYAGGSYEQYF. CDR3 sequence (DNA): TGTGCCAGCAGCTCTTATGCCGGGGGTTCCTACGAGCAGTACTTC.

This clone was seen just once. V is TRBV7-2 and J is TRBJ1-2; the D gene is possibly TRBD1 (6 bases). The CDR3 totals 18 residues. V shed 0 bases and J shed 0 bases, with 17 bases lying between them. The germline CDR1 and CDR2 sequences are SGHTA and FQGNSA. The CDR3 spells CASSLADGNRASNYGYTF. CDR3 coding DNA: TGTGCCAGCAGCTTAGCGGATGGGAACAGGGCCTCTAACTATGGCTACACCTTC.

This chain uses TRBV25-1 with TRBJ1-1; D is undetermined. CDR1 is MGHDK and CDR2 is SYGVNS in the germline V gene. The CDR3 totals 12 residues. Trimming stripped 2 bases from V and 9 bases from J, with 10 bases between. DNA of the CDR3: TGTGCCAGCAGTGAAGGTACGGGGAAAGCTTTCTTT. This translates into CASSEGTGKAFF.

The V gene is TRBV5-4, the J gene TRBJ2-3; 16 bases are shared with TRBD2. With V trimmed by 4 bases and J by 7 bases, 9 bases remained unmatched. The CDR3 loop spans 17 amino acids. The V gene's germline CDR1 is SGHNT and CDR2 YYREEE (reference sequence). CDR3 sequence reads: CASSGPGTSGGANTQYF. The CDR3 nucleotides read TGTGCCAGCAGCGGACCCGGGACTAGCGGGGGGGCCAATACGCAGTATTTT.

The genes are TRBV11-2 and TRBJ2-4; tentatively, D is TRBD1 (6 bases). This CDR3 is 13 amino acids long. The germline gives CDR1 SGHAT, CDR2 FQNNGV. V lost 1 base and J lost 7, with 8 bases in between. CDR3 residues: CASSLAGANIQYF. CDR3 nucleotide sequence: TGTGCCAGCAGCTTAGCAGGGGCCAACATTCAGTACTTC.

This CDR3 is CASRGSTYEQYF. In DNA, the CDR3 is TGTGCCAGCAGGGGTAGCACCTACGAGCAGTACTTC. The chain uses TRBV2 and TRBJ2-7; D uncertain. The length of the CDR3 is 12 residues. The ends were cut back, 6 bases at V and 2 bases at J, with 8 bases in the middle. Germline assignment: CDR1 SNHLY and CDR2 FYNNEI.

This chain links TRBV5-1 with TRBJ2-6; maybe TRBD1 (5 bases). CDR1 is SGHRS, CDR2 YFSETQ, per germline. The CDR3 extends over 16 amino acids. V shed 1 base and J shed 0 bases, with 8 bases lying between them. The CDR3: CASSLQQVSGANVLTF. In DNA form, the CDR3 reads TGCGCCAGCAGCTTGCAACAGGTCTCTGGGGCCAACGTCCTGACTTTC.

The V call is TRBV11-2, the J call TRBJ2-1; TRBD2 matches 7 bases. The junction had 1 base not matched to a gene; V was cut back by 1 base and J by 7 bases. The CDR3 has 13 amino acids. CDR1 and CDR2 (germline): SGHAT, FQNNGV. The CDR3 spells CASSLGAGNEQFF. DNA of the CDR3: TGTGCCAGCAGCTTAGGAGCGGGGAATGAGCAGTTCTTC.

The CDR3, as DNA: TGTGCCAGCAGCTTCCGACAGGGTGACGCCGAGCAGTACTTC. Translation gives CASSFRQGDAEQYF. The rearrangement uses TRBV7-9 and TRBJ2-7; 7 positions match TRBD1. Germline CDR1 SEHNR, CDR2 FQNEAQ (reference sequence). The CDR3 covers 14 residues. V lost 3 bases and J lost 6; bases outside the gene matches: 8.

About this clone itself: The same CDR3 is also encoded by other DNA sequences in this sample. The CDR3 DNA reads as TGTGCCAGCAGCTTTGGGCTAGCGGACTCCTACGAGCAGTACTTC. This sequence encodes CASSFGLADSYEQYF. The V and J genes are TRBV9 and TRBJ2-7, with 7 bases lining up with TRBD2. CDR1 is SGDLS, CDR2 YYNGEE, per germline. The CDR3 extends over 15 amino acids. Unmatched junction bases numbered 7, after V lost 4 bases and J lost 0 bases.

The genes are TRBV5-5 and TRBJ2-5; perhaps TRBD2 as D (6 bases). This CDR3 is built from 12 residues. Deletions cut 4 bases from V and 11 bases from J, with 15 bases between. Germline CDR1 reads SGHKS; CDR2 reads YYEKEE (reference sequence). The chain's CDR3 is CASSGDTAGQYF. The CDR3 bases are TGTGCCAGCAGCGGAGACACCGCGGGGCAGTACTTC. Using reference TRBV5-5 and TRBJ2-5 for the parts outside the CDR3, the full variable domain is DAGVTQSPTHLIKTRGQQVTLRCSPISGHKSVSWYQQVLGQGPQFIFQYYEKEERGRGNFPDRFSARQFPNYSSELNVNALLLGDSALYLCASSGDTAGQYFGPGTRLLVL.

This chain uses TRBV5-8 with TRBJ1-1, with a weak D call TRBD1 (6 bases). Germline V gene data show CDR1 as SGHTS and CDR2 as YDEGEE. V shed 0 bases and J shed 5 bases, with 20 bases lying between them. This CDR3 region has 17 residues. The CDR3 nucleotides read TGTGCCAGCAGCTTGGTAGGGGTTCAGGGGATGGAGACTGAAGCTTTCTTT. As protein: CASSLVGVQGMETEAFF.

This chain connects TRBV9 to TRBJ2-7; possible D gene TRBD2, 7 bases. Trimming stripped 4 bases from V and 3 bases from J, with 17 bases between. CDR1 SGDLS and CDR2 YYNGEE come from the germline V gene. The CDR3 has 15 amino acids. The CDR3 DNA follows: TGTGCCAGCAGCCCCGGGGGGCAGGCGAGCTACGAGCAGTACTTC. This gives the protein CASSPGGQASYEQYF.

This chain connects TRBV5-1 to TRBJ2-7, with D uncertain. V was pared by 5 bases and J by 0 bases, with 12 bases between. CDR1 is SGHRS and CDR2 is YFSETQ in the germline V gene. CDR3 length: 14 amino acids. CDR3 coding DNA: TGCGCCAGCAGTTTACAGTCTTCCTCCTACGAGCAGTACTTC. Translation gives CASSLQSSSYEQYF.

The genes are TRBV5-6 and TRBJ1-5; no reliable D call. CDR1 SGHDT and CDR2 YYEEEE come from the germline V gene. V was pared by 4 bases and J by 2 bases, with 7 bases between. This CDR3 has 13 amino acids. DNA for the CDR3: TGTGCCAGCAGCCCCTTCGGCAATCAGCCCCAGCATTTT. It translates to CASSPFGNQPQHF.

This chain uses TRBV4-1 with TRBJ2-5, with D perhaps TRBD1 (6 bases). Looked up from germline, CDR1 is MGHRA and CDR2 is YSYEKL. The ends were cut back, 4 bases at V and 1 base at J, with 16 bases in the middle. The CDR3 runs to 16 residues. The CDR3 spells CASSRVTQGIQETQYF. The CDR3 region has the DNA TGCGCCAGCAGCCGCGTTACCCAGGGGATCCAAGAGACCCAGTACTTC.

The CDR3 here is CAWRNGYEQYF. The CDR3 DNA is TGTGCCTGGAGAAACGGCTACGAGCAGTACTTC. The gene calls are TRBV30 and TRBJ2-7; no definite D call. Trimming stripped 3 bases from V and 3 bases from J, with 6 bases between. In germline, CDR1 is GTSNPN, CDR2 SVGIG (reference sequence). CDR3 length: 11 amino acids.

The gene calls are TRBV5-1 and TRBJ2-3, with a weak D call TRBD1 (5 bases). The ends were cut back, 1 base at V and 6 bases at J, with 15 bases in the middle. Germline-derived CDR1 and CDR2 are SGHRS and YFSETQ. CDR3 length equals 15 residues. CDR3 amino acids: CASSLSARAPDTQYF. In DNA form, the CDR3 reads TGCGCCAGCAGCTTGAGCGCCAGGGCACCCGATACGCAGTATTTT.

V gene TRBV18 combines with J gene TRBJ1-2; 10 bases map to TRBD1. This CDR3 region has 13 residues. The germline V gene has CDR1 KGHSH and CDR2 LQKENI. J was trimmed by 8 bases and V by 3 bases; bases with no gene match: 3. The CDR3 DNA reads TGTGCCAGCTCACCCGGGACAGGGGTCGGCTACACCTTC. Its protein is CASSPGTGVGYTF.

CDR3 nucleotides: TGTGCCATCATGAGCAGGGCTAACAATGAGCAGTTCTTC. Amino acid sequence: CAIMSRANNEQFF. The chain employs TRBV10-3 and TRBJ2-1; tentative D call: TRBD1 (5 bases). V dropped 7 bases and J dropped 5 bases, with 12 bases sitting between them. This CDR3 has 13 residues. Germline CDR1 reads ENHRY; CDR2 reads SYGVKD.